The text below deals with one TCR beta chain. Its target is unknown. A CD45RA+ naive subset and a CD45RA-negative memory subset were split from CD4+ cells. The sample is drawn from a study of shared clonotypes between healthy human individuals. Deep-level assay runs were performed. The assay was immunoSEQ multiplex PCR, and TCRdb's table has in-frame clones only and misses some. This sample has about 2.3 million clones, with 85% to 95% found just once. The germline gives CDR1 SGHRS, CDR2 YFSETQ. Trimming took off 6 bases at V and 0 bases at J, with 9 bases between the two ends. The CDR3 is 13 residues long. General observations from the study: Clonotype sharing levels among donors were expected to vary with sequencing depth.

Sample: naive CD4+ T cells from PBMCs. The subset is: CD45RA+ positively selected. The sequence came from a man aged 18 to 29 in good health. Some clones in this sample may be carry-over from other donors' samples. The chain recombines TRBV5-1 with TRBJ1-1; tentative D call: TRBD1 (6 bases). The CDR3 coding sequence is TGCGCCAGCAAAGGACAGTTGAACACTGAAGCTTTCTTT. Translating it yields CASKGQLNTEAFF. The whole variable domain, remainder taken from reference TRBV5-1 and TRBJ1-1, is KAGVTQTPRYLIKTRGQQVTLSCSPISGHRSVSWYQQTPGQGLQFLFEYFSETQRNKGNFPGRFSGRQFSNSRSEMNVSTLELGDSALYLCASKGQLNTEAFFGQGTRLTVV.